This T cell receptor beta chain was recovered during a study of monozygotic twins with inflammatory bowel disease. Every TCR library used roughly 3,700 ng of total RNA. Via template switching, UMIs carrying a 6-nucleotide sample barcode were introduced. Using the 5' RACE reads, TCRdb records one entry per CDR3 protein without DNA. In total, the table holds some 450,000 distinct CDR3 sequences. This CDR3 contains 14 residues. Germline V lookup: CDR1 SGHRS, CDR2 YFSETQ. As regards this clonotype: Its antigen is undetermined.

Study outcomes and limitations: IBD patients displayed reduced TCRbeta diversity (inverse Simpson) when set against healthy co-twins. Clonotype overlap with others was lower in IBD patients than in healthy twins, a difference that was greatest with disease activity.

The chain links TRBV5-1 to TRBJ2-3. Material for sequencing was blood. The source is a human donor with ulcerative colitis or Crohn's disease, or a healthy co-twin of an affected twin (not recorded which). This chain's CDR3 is CASSLARMEDTQYF.